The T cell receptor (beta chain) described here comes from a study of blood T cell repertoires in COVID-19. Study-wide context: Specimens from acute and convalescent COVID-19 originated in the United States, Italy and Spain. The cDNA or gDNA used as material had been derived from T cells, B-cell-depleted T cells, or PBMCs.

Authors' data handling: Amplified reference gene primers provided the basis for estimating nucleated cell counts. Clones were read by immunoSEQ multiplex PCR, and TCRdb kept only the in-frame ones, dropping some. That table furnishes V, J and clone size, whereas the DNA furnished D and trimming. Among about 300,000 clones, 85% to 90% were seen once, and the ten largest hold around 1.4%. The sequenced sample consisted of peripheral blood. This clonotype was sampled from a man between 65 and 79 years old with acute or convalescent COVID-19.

The CDR3 region has the DNA TGTGCCAGTAGTATAGACCTTCGTGGAACTCGCCGGGGGATCTATGGCTACACCTTC. Its protein is CASSIDLRGTRRGIYGYTF. The V gene is TRBV19, the J gene TRBJ1-2, with D possibly TRBD1 on 5 matching bases. The germline V and J ends were trimmed by 0 bases and 4 bases, with 24 bases remaining between them. CDR1 and CDR2 from the germline V gene are LNHDA and SQIVND (reference sequence). The CDR3 covers 19 residues. The full variable domain, rest sourced from reference TRBV19 and TRBJ1-2, is DGGITQSPKYLFRKEGQNVTLSCEQNLNHDAMYWYRQDPGQGLRLIYYSQIVNDFQKGDIAEGYSVSREKKESFPLTVTSAQKNPTAFYLCASSIDLRGTRRGIYGYTFGSGTRLTVV.